This paragraph covers one T cell receptor beta chain sequence. Its specificity is unknown. The source of the sample is a study of cytomegalovirus exposure and HLA in healthy donors. Overall study context: From HLA-typed donors, an early data release held 70 million to 95 million unique TCRs. Regarding the study as a whole: Later on, a genetic analysis was performed. It linked a missense variant in DCLRE1C with V- and J-gene trimming of TCR beta. A list of approximately 160 TCR beta chains associated with cytomegalovirus was given.

The V end lost 0 bases, the J end lost 2 bases, and 11 bases lay between the germline ends. Per germline, CDR1 SGHDT and CDR2 YYEEEE. The CDR3 spans 15 residues. PCR employed 60 Vbeta and 13 Jbeta primers. Data came from immunoSEQ multiplex PCR; TCRdb stores just in-frame clones and leaves some out. Among about 190,000 clones listed, under 85% were seen once. The sample taken for sequencing was PBMCs. This rearrangement joins TRBV5-6 to TRBJ2-5; possible D gene TRBD1, 5 bases. This sequence was found in a young woman in good health and CMV-seronegative. The CDR3 nucleotides read TGTGCCAGCAGCTTGGAAGGACACGGACAAGAGACCCAGTACTTC. It codes for CASSLEGHGQETQYF.